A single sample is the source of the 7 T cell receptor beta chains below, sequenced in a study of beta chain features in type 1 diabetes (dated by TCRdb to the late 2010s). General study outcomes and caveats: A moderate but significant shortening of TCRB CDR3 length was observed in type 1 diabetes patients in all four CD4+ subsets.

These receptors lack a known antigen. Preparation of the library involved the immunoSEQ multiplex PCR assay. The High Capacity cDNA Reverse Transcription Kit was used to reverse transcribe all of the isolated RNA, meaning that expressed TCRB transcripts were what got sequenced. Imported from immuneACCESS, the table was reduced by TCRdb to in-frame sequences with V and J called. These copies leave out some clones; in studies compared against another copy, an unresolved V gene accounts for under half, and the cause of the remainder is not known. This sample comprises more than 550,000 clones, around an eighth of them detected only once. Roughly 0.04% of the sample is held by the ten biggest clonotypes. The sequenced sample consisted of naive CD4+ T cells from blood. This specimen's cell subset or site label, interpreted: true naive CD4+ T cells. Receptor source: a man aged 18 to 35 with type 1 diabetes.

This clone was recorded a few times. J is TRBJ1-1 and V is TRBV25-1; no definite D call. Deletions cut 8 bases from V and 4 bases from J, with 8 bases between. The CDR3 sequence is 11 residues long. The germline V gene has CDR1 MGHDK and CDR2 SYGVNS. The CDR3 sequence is CASSPVTEAFF. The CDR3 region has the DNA TGTGCCAGCTCTCCGGTCACTGAAGCTTTCTTT.

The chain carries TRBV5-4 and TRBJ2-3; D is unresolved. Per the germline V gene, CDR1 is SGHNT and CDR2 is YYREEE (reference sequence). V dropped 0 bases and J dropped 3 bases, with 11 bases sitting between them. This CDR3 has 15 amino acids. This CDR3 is CASSLEGQRTDTQYF. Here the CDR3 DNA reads TGTGCCAGCAGCTTGGAGGGCCAAAGGACAGATACGCAGTATTTT.

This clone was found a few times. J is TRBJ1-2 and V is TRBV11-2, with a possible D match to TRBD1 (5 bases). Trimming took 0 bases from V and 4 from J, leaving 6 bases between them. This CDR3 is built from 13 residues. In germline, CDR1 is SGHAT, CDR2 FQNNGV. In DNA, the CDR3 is TGTGCCAGCAGCTTAGAGACAGCCTATGGCTACACCTTC. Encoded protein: CASSLETAYGYTF.

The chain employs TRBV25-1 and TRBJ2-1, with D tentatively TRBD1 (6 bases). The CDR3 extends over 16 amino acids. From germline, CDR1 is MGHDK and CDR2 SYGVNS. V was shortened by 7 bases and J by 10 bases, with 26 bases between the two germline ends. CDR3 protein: CASNPNTGTTPSEQFF. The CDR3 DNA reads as TGTGCCAGCAACCCGAATACCGGGACAACCCCCAGCGAGCAGTTCTTC.

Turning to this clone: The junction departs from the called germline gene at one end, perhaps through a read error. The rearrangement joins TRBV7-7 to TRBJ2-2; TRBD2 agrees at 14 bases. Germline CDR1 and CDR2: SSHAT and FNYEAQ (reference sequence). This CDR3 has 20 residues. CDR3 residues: CASSPGTSGSTYRNTGELFF. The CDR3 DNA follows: TGTGCTAGCAGCCCAGGGACTAGCGGGAGTACTTATAGGAACACCGGGGAGCTGTTTTTT.

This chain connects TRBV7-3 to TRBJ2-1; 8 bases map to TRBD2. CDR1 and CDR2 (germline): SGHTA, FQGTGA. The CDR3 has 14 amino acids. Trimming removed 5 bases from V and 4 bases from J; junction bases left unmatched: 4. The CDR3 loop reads CASSPERGYNEQFF. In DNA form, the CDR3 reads TGTGCCAGCAGCCCCGAGCGGGGGTACAATGAGCAGTTCTTC.

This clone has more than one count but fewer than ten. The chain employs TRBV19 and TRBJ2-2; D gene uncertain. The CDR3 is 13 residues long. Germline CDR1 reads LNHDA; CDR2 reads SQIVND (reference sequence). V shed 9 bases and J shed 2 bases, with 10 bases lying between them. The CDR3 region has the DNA TGTGCCAGCTCCGACATAAACACCGGGGAGCTGTTTTTT. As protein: CASSDINTGELFF.